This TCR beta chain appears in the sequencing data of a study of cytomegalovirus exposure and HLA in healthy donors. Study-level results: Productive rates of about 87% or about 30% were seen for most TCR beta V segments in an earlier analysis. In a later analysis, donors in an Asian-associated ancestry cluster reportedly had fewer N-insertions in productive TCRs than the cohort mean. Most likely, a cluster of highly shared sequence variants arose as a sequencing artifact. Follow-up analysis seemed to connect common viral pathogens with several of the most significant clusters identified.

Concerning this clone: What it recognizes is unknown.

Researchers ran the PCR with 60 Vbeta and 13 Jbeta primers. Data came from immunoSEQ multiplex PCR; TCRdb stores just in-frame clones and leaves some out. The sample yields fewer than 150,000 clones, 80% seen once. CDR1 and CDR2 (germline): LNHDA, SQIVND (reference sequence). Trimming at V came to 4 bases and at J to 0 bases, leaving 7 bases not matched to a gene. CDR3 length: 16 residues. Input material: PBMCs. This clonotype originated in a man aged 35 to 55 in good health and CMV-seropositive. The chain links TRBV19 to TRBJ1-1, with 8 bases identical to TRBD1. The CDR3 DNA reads TGTGCCAGTAGTACTGGACAGGGTAACATGAACACTGAAGCTTTCTTT. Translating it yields CASSTGQGNMNTEAFF.